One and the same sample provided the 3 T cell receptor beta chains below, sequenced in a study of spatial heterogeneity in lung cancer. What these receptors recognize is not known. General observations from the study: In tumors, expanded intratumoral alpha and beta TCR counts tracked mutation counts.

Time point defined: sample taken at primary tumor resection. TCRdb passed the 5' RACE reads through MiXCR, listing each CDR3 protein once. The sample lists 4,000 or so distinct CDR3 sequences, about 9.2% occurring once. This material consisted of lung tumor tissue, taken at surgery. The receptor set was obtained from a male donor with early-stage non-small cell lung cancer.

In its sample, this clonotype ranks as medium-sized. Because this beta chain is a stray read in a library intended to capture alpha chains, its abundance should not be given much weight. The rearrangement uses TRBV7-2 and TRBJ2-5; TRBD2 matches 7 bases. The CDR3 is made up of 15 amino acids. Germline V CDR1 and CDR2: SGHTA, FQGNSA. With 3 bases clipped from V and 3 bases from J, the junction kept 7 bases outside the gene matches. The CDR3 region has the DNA TGTGCCAGCAGCTTCGGACTAGACCCCGAAGAGACCCAGTACTTC. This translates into CASSFGLDPEETQYF.

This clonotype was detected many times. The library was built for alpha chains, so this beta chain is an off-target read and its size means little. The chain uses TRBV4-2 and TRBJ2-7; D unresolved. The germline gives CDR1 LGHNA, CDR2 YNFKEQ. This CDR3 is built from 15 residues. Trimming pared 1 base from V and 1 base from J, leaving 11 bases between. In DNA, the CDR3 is TGTGCCAGCAGCCAAGGCGTCAGAGCTTCCTACGAGCAGTACTTC. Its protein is CASSQGVRASYEQYF.

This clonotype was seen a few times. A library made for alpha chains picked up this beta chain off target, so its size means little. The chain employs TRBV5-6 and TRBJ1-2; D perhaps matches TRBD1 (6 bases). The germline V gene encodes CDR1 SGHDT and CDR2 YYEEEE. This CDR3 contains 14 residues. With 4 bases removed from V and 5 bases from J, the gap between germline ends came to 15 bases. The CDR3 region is CASSQGQTVYGYTF. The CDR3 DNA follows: TGTGCCAGCAGCCAAGGACAGACCGTATATGGCTACACCTTC.